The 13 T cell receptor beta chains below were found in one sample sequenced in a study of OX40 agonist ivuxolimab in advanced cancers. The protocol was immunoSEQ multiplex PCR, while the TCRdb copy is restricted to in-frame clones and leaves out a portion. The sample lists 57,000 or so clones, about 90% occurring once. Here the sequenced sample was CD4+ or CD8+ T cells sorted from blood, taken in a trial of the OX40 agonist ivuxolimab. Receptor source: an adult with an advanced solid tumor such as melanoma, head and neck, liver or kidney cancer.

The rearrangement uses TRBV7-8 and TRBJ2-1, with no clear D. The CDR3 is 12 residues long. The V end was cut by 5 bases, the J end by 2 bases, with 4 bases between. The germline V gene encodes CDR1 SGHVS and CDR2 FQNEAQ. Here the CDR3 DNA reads TGTGCCAGCAGCGTCCCCTACAATGAGCAGTTCTTC. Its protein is CASSVPYNEQFF.

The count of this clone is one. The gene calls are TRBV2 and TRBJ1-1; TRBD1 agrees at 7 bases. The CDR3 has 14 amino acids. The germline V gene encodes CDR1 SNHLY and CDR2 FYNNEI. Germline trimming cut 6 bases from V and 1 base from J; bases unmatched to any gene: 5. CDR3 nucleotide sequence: TGTGCCAGCAGCCGACAGGGCTCGAACACTGAAGCTTTCTTT. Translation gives CASSRQGSNTEAFF.

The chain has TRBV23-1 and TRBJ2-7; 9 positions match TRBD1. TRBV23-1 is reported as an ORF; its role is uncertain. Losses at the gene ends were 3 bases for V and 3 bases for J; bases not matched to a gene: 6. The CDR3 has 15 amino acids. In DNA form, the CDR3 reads TGCGCCAGCAGTCACCCAGAGGACAGGGGCTACGAGCAGTACTTC. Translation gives CASSHPEDRGYEQYF.

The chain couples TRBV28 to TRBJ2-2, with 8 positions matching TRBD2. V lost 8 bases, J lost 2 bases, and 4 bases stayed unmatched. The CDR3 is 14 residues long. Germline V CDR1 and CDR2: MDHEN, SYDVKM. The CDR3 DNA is TGTGCCAGCCATAGCGGGGACAACACCGGGGAGCTGTTTTTT. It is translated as CASHSGDNTGELFF.

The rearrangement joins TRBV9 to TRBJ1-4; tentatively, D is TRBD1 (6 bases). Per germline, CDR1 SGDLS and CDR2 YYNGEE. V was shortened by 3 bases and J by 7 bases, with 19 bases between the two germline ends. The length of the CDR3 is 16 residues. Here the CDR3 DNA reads TGTGCCAGCAGCGCCCAGACCGGGGGGGGCCTTGAAAAACTGTTTTTT. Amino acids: CASSAQTGGGLEKLFF.

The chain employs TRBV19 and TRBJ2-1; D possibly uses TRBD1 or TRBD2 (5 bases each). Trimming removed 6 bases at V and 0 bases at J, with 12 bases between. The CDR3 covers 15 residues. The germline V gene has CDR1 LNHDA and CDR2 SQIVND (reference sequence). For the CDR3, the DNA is TGTGCCAGTAGCCTTAAGGGGAGCTCCTACAATGAGCAGTTCTTC. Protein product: CASSLKGSSYNEQFF.

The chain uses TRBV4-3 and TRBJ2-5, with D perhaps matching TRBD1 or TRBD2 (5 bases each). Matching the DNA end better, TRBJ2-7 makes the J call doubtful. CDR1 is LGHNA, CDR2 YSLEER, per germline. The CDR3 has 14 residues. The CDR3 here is CASSQSGGSYEQYF. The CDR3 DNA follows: TGCGCCAGCAGCCAGAGTGGGGGCTCCTACGAGCAGTACTTC.

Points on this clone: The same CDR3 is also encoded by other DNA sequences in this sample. For the CDR3, the DNA is TGTGCCAGCAGTTTTCGGGACAGGGGGTACGAGCAGTACTTC. This sequence encodes CASSFRDRGYEQYF. This sequence joins TRBV27 and TRBJ2-7; TRBD1 matches 11 bases. Germline V gives CDR1 MNHEY, CDR2 SMNVEV (reference sequence). Trimming took 3 bases from V and 4 from J; bases not matched to a gene: 2. This CDR3 spans 14 amino acids.

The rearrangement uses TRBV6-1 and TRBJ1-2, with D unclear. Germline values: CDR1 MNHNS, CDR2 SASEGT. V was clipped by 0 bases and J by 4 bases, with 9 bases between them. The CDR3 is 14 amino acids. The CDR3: CASSEAGKPYGYTF. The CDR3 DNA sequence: TGTGCCAGCAGTGAAGCCGGCAAACCCTATGGCTACACCTTC.

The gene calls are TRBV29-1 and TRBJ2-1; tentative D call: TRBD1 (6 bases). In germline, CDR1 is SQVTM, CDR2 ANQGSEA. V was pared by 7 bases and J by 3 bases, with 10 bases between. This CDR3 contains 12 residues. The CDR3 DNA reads TGCAGCGCCGGGACAAGCTACAATGAGCAGTTCTTC. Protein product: CSAGTSYNEQFF.

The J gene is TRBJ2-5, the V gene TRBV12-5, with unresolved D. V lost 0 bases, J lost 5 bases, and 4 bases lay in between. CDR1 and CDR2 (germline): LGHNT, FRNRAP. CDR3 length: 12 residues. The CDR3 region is CASGLVVETQYF. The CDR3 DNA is TGTGCTAGTGGTTTGGTAGTTGAGACCCAGTACTTC.

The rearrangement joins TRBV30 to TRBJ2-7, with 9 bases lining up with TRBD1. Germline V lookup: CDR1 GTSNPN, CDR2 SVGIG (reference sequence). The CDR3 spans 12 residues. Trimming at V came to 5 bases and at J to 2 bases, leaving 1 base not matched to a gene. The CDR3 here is CAWGDRAYEQYF. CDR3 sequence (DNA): TGTGCCTGGGGGGACAGGGCCTACGAGCAGTACTTC. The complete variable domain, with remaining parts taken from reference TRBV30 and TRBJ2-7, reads SQTIHQWPATLVQPVGSPLSLECTVEGTSNPNLYWYRQAAGRGLQLLFYSVGIGQISSEVPQNLSASRPQDRQFILSSKKLLLSDSGFYLCAWGDRAYEQYFGPGTRLTVT.

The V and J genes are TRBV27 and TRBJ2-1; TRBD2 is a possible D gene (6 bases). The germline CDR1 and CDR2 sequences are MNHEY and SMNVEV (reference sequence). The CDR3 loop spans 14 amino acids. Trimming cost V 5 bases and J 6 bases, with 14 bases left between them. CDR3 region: CASSLIGRPNEQFF. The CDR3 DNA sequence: TGTGCCAGCAGTCTAATCGGGAGACCCAATGAGCAGTTCTTC.